One and the same sample provided the 25 T cell receptor beta chains below, sequenced in a study of OX40 agonist ivuxolimab in advanced cancers. The data were produced by immunoSEQ multiplex PCR, yet TCRdb's version contains in-frame clones alone and is incomplete. Found here are around 6,000 clones, around 80% of them singletons; the top ten hold approximately 25%. The material sequenced was CD4+ or CD8+ T cells sorted from blood, taken in a trial of the OX40 agonist ivuxolimab. The receptors stem from an adult with an advanced solid tumor such as melanoma, head and neck, liver or kidney cancer.

The V call is TRBV27, the J call TRBJ2-5; D is undetermined. CDR3 length: 13 residues. V dropped 3 bases and J dropped 1 base, with 6 bases sitting between them. Germline V lookup: CDR1 MNHEY, CDR2 SMNVEV (reference sequence). CDR3 in DNA: TGTGCCAGCAGTTTCACAGCCCAAGAGACCCAGTACTTC. The encoded protein is CASSFTAQETQYF.

This clone was detected only once. The rearrangement uses TRBV9 and TRBJ2-7; TRBD1 is a possible D gene (6 bases). This CDR3 region has 13 residues. Germline V CDR1 and CDR2: SGDLS, YYNGEE. V was clipped by 4 bases and J by 0 bases, with 8 bases between them. The CDR3 protein is CASSRDTSYEQYF. Here the CDR3 DNA reads TGTGCCAGCAGCCGGGACACCTCCTACGAGCAGTACTTC.

V gene TRBV2 combines with J gene TRBJ2-7, with unresolved D. CDR3 length equals 13 residues. V shed 4 bases and J shed 4 bases, with 11 bases lying between them. The germline gives CDR1 SNHLY, CDR2 FYNNEI. The CDR3 bases are TGTGCCAGCAGTGGGGCTGGGAATTACGAGCAGTACTTC. As protein: CASSGAGNYEQYF.

J is TRBJ1-5 and V is TRBV19, with 9 positions matching TRBD1. V trimming: 7 bases; J trimming: 6 bases; junction bases outside the gene matches: 10. Germline CDR1 is LNHDA and CDR2 is SQIVND (reference sequence). The CDR3 extends over 15 amino acids. The CDR3: CASTPRRDRAQPQHF. The CDR3 DNA reads as TGTGCCAGTACCCCGAGGAGGGACAGGGCTCAGCCCCAGCATTTT.

The J gene is TRBJ2-1, the V gene TRBV9; TRBD2 matches at 11 bases. Losses at the gene ends were 3 bases for V and 8 bases for J; bases not matched to a gene: 7. Germline V gene lookup returns CDR1 SGDLS and CDR2 YYNGEE. The CDR3 length is 15 residues. CDR3 loop: CASSATSGGVDEQFF. The CDR3 nucleotides are TGTGCCAGCAGCGCAACTAGCGGGGGTGTGGATGAGCAGTTCTTC.

This sequence joins TRBV7-9 and TRBJ2-7; 9 nucleotides align to TRBD2. The CDR3 contains 15 residues. Germline V gene data show CDR1 as SEHNR and CDR2 as FQNEAQ (reference sequence). V was pared by 0 bases and J by 0 bases, with 0 bases of the junction left unmatched. CDR3 DNA sequence: TGTGCCAGCAGCTTAGCTAGCGGGAGCTCCTACGAGCAGTACTTC. Protein: CASSLASGSSYEQYF.

This chain uses TRBV7-8 with TRBJ1-4; D is possibly TRBD1 (5 bases). The V and J ends lost 5 bases and 8 bases respectively, with 15 bases between them. The CDR3 loop spans 14 amino acids. Germline CDR1 reads SGHVS; CDR2 reads FQNEAQ. This CDR3 is CASSPGVNGEKLFF. CDR3 nucleotides: TGTGCCAGCAGCCCGGGGGTGAATGGGGAAAAACTGTTTTTT. The variable domain in full, with the rest retrieved from reference TRBV7-8 and TRBJ1-4, is GAGVSQSPRYKVAKRGQDVALRCDPISGHVSLFWYQQALGQGPEFLTYFQNEAQLDKSGLPSDRFFAERPEGSVSTLKIQRTQQEDSAVYLCASSPGVNGEKLFFGSGTQLSVL.

The chain is built from TRBV6-5 and TRBJ2-5, with D perhaps matching TRBD2 (5 bases). The CDR3 sequence is 13 residues long. V lost 8 bases and J 1 base, leaving 11 bases between the germline ends. CDR1 MNHEY and CDR2 SVGAGI come from the germline V gene. The CDR3, as DNA: TGTGCCAGCGGATTAGCGACCCAAGAGACCCAGTACTTC. The encoded protein is CASGLATQETQYF.

The J gene is TRBJ2-7, the V gene TRBV19, with 10 bases identical to TRBD1. Per germline, CDR1 LNHDA and CDR2 SQIVND (reference sequence). This CDR3 has 14 amino acids. The J segment lost 5 bases and the V segment lost 9 bases, leaving 10 bases of the junction unmatched. CDR3 sequence reads: CASALGTGVHEQYF. CDR3 nucleotide sequence: TGTGCCAGCGCCCTCGGGACAGGGGTCCACGAGCAGTACTTC. Looking up the rest from reference TRBV19 and TRBJ2-7 gives the full variable domain: DGGITQSPKYLFRKEGQNVTLSCEQNLNHDAMYWYRQDPGQGLRLIYYSQIVNDFQKGDIAEGYSVSREKKESFPLTVTSAQKNPTAFYLCASALGTGVHEQYFGPGTRLTVT.

This clone occurred a few times. V and J are TRBV4-1 and TRBJ1-1; D might be TRBD1 (6 bases). This CDR3 is built from 13 residues. Germline CDR1 and CDR2: MGHRA and YSYEKL. V was clipped by 0 bases and J by 6 bases, with 8 bases between them. The CDR3 nucleotides read TGCGCCAGCAGCCAAGATCGACAGGCTGAAGCTTTCTTT. Its translation: CASSQDRQAEAFF.

V usage is TRBV7-6 and J usage is TRBJ2-1, with 10 bases that match TRBD2. CDR1 and CDR2 (germline): SGHVS, FNYEAQ. Unmatched junction bases numbered 3, after V lost 2 bases and J lost 8 bases. This CDR3 is built from 14 residues. The CDR3 bases are TGTGCCAGCAGCTTAAAAGCGGGAGGGTATGAGCAGTTCTTC. This translates into CASSLKAGGYEQFF.

This clone was seen once. CDR3 in amino acids: CASSTGTSGSSEQYF. The CDR3 bases are TGTGCCAGCAGCACCGGGACTAGCGGGAGCAGCGAGCAGTACTTC. The chain recombines TRBV9 with TRBJ2-7, with 14 bases fitting TRBD2. Germline assignment: CDR1 SGDLS and CDR2 YYNGEE. J gave up 6 bases and V 4 bases, and 6 bases lay outside the gene matches. CDR3 size: 15 residues.

V and J are TRBV7-2 and TRBJ1-2; D is uncertain. Trimming cost V 1 base and J 7 bases, with 10 bases left between them. In germline, CDR1 is SGHTA, CDR2 FQGNSA. CDR3 length: 13 amino acids. CDR3 in DNA: TGTGCCAGCAGCTTAGGAAGGAGTAGTGGCTACACCTTC. Translated: CASSLGRSSGYTF.

The V gene is TRBV4-2, the J gene TRBJ2-1; D is ambiguous. Trimming took off 3 bases at V and 4 bases at J, with 13 bases between the two ends. Per germline, CDR1 LGHNA and CDR2 YNFKEQ. This CDR3 has 15 amino acids. This CDR3 is CASSQTGTKYNEQFF. CDR3 nucleotide sequence: TGTGCCAGCAGCCAGACTGGAACTAAATACAATGAGCAGTTCTTC.

The CDR3 DNA sequence: TGTGCCAGTGGAGACAGTGGTGTCAGCTCTGGAAACACCATATATTTT. Protein: CASGDSGVSSGNTIYF. The chain recombines TRBV9 with TRBJ1-3; possibly TRBD1 for D (5 bases). This CDR3 is built from 16 residues. Germline V CDR1 and CDR2: SGDLS, YYNGEE. The V gene lost 8 bases and the J gene lost 0 bases, with 18 bases spanning the gap.

This chain joins TRBV11-1 and TRBJ1-4, with D hard to call. Per germline, CDR1 SGHAT and CDR2 FQDESV (reference sequence). V was cut by 5 bases and J by 7 bases, with 14 bases left in between. The CDR3 spans 14 residues. This CDR3 reads CASSLQREGEKLFF. CDR3 bases: TGTGCCAGCAGCCTACAGAGGGAGGGTGAAAAACTGTTTTTT.

J is TRBJ2-5 and V is TRBV12-5; 12 nucleotides line up with TRBD2. The V segment lost 4 bases and the J segment 3 bases; nucleotides outside the gene matches: 3. The CDR3 spans 15 residues. CDR1 is LGHNT, CDR2 FRNRAP, per germline. The CDR3: CASGSRLAGEETQYF. The CDR3 DNA reads TGTGCTAGTGGTTCCCGACTAGCGGGAGAAGAGACCCAGTACTTC.

The sample holds one count of this clone. The genes are TRBV5-6 and TRBJ2-1; the D call may be TRBD1 or TRBD2 (5 bases each). This CDR3 has 12 residues. Between the trimmed V and J ends, which lost 0 bases and 9 bases, there was a span of 7 bases. CDR1 SGHDT and CDR2 YYEEEE come from the germline V gene. The chain's CDR3 is CASSLAGAEQFF. DNA for the CDR3: TGTGCCAGCAGCTTGGCCGGGGCTGAGCAGTTCTTC.

J is TRBJ1-2 and V is TRBV9, with 10 bases aligning to TRBD1. Trimming at V came to 1 base and at J to 3 bases, leaving 3 bases not matched to a gene. Germline V CDR1 and CDR2: SGDLS, YYNGEE. CDR3 size: 15 residues. The CDR3: CASSVSDRGDYGYTF. For the CDR3, the DNA is TGTGCCAGCAGCGTATCGGACAGGGGGGACTATGGCTACACCTTC.

The V gene is TRBV15, the J gene TRBJ2-1, with 11 bases lining up with TRBD2. Germline CDR1 is LNHNV and CDR2 is YYDKDF (reference sequence). Trimming cost V 5 bases and J 13 bases; bases outside gene matches: 4. This CDR3 has 12 residues. The CDR3 spells CATSPSGRPQFF. The CDR3 DNA sequence: TGTGCCACCAGCCCTAGCGGGAGGCCACAGTTCTTC.

This chain connects TRBV2 to TRBJ2-3; D call uncertain. In germline, CDR1 is SNHLY, CDR2 FYNNEI. The ends were cut back, 1 base at V and 1 base at J, with 9 bases in the middle. The CDR3 is 15 residues long. CDR3 nucleotides: TGTGCCAGCAGTGAAGTACCTCGGGGCACAGATACGCAGTATTTT. Translation: CASSEVPRGTDTQYF.

V and J are TRBV28 and TRBJ2-3, with TRBD2 as a possible D gene (6 bases). This CDR3 is 17 amino acids long. Germline values: CDR1 MDHEN, CDR2 SYDVKM. V was cut by 1 base and J by 0 bases, with 14 bases left in between. This CDR3 is CASSLSFGLPSTDTQYF. Here the CDR3 DNA reads TGTGCCAGCAGTTTATCGTTTGGACTACCTAGCACAGATACGCAGTATTTT.

This clone appeared once. The rearrangement uses TRBV4-1 and TRBJ2-1, with 9 bases identical to TRBD1. The CDR3 runs to 17 residues. V dropped 4 bases and J dropped 2; count of bases not matched to a gene: 9. The germline CDR1 and CDR2 sequences are MGHRA and YSYEKL. The CDR3 nucleotides are TGCGCCAGCAGCCCACAACAGGGGGCAGTGACCTACAATGAGCAGTTCTTC. Translating gives CASSPQQGAVTYNEQFF.

This clone was seen only once. The chain links TRBV19 to TRBJ2-1; TRBD2 agrees at 13 bases. Germline V lookup: CDR1 LNHDA, CDR2 SQIVND (reference sequence). This CDR3 contains 13 residues. V lost 10 bases to trimming and J lost 9 bases; unmatched junction nucleotides: 6. CDR3 bases: TGTGCCACCCGGACTAGCGGGAGTCCTGAGCAGTTCTTC. This sequence encodes CATRTSGSPEQFF. The full variable domain, rest sourced from reference TRBV19 and TRBJ2-1, is DGGITQSPKYLFRKEGQNVTLSCEQNLNHDAMYWYRQDPGQGLRLIYYSQIVNDFQKGDIAEGYSVSREKKESFPLTVTSAQKNPTAFYLCATRTSGSPEQFFGPGTRLTVL.

This chain joins TRBV29-1 and TRBJ2-7; D unclear. The germline V and J ends were trimmed by 1 base and 2 bases, with 3 bases remaining between them. There are 11 residues in the CDR3. The germline V gene encodes CDR1 SQVTM and CDR2 ANQGSEA. CDR3 sequence reads: CSVEATYEQYF. In DNA, the CDR3 is TGCAGCGTTGAAGCTACCTACGAGCAGTACTTC.